Listed below are T cell receptor beta chains from one sample, sequenced in a study of cytomegalovirus exposure and HLA in healthy donors. Data came from immunoSEQ multiplex PCR; TCRdb stores just in-frame clones and leaves some out. The table lists some 170,000 clones, nearly 80% of them singletons. The sample taken for sequencing was PBMCs. These receptors were collected from a middle-aged man in good health and CMV-seropositive. The CDR3 runs from the conserved cysteine through the conserved F or W. A D gene is named only where the DNA matches it firmly. Some rows have no size entry. The others give once, few or many, or a class for an expanded clone.

v_gene	d_gene	abundance	j_gene	CDR3aa	CDR3nt
TRBV27	TRBD2	-	TRBJ2-1	CASSLTSGEPNEQFF	TGTGCCAGCAGTTTAACTAGCGGGGAACCCAATGAGCAGTTCTTC
TRBV19	TRBD1	-	TRBJ1-2	CASTLDRGLDGYTF	TGTGCCAGTACTCTGGACAGGGGGCTTGATGGCTACACCTTC
TRBV29-1	TRBD1	-	TRBJ1-2	CSGGTGVGYTF	TGCAGCGGTGGGACAGGGGTCGGCTACACCTTC
TRBV29-1	-	-	TRBJ1-4	CSVRTDGEKLFF	TGCAGCGTTAGGACAGATGGTGAAAAACTGTTTTTT
TRBV7-6	TRBD2	-	TRBJ2-1	CASSLRTSGIGDNEQFF	TGTGCCAGCAGCCTCCGGACTAGCGGGATCGGGGACAATGAGCAGTTCTTC
TRBV5-1	-	-	TRBJ1-2	CASSTTGSEGYTF	TGCGCCAGCAGCACTACGGGATCTGAGGGCTACACCTTC
TRBV4-1	TRBD2	-	TRBJ2-7	CASSPEWTSGAYEQYF	TGCGCCAGCAGCCCGGAGTGGACTAGCGGAGCCTACGAGCAGTACTTC
TRBV14	-	few	TRBJ2-6	CASSQALNSRSGANVLTF	TGTGCCAGCAGCCAAGCCCTCAACAGCCGCTCTGGGGCCAACGTCCTGACTTTC
TRBV5-1	-	-	TRBJ1-2	CASSLFPGLRNFNYGYTF	TGCGCCAGCAGCTTGTTTCCAGGCCTACGGAACTTTAACTATGGCTACACCTTC
TRBV9	TRBD1	-	TRBJ2-5	CASSVGDRGLETQYF	TGTGCCAGCAGCGTAGGGGACAGGGGGCTAGAGACCCAGTACTTC
TRBV5-6	TRBD2	-	TRBJ2-1	CASSLGLAIYNEQFF	TGTGCCAGCAGCTTGGGACTAGCAATCTACAATGAGCAGTTCTTC
TRBV7-2	-	once	TRBJ1-5	CASSLDSSVQPQHF	TGTGCCAGCAGCTTAGATTCTTCGGTGCAGCCCCAGCATTTT
TRBV29-1	TRBD2	-	TRBJ2-7	CSVVGSGASEQYF	TGCAGCGTTGTGGGTAGCGGGGCTTCTGAGCAGTACTTC
TRBV29-1	-	-	TRBJ1-1	CSVVMNTEAFF	TGCAGCGTTGTAATGAACACTGAAGCTTTCTTT
TRBV13	TRBD1	-	TRBJ2-7	CASSKDRAKNEQYF	TGTGCCAGCAGCAAGGACAGGGCGAAGAACGAGCAGTACTTC
TRBV5-8	-	-	TRBJ2-1	CASSLARDWVYNEQFF	TGTGCCAGCAGCTTGGCTCGTGACTGGGTTTACAATGAGCAGTTCTTC
TRBV9	TRBD1	-	TRBJ2-6	CASSVGTGGTSGANGLTF	TGTGCCAGCAGCGTAGGGACAGGGGGCACATCTGGGGCCAACGGCCTGACTTTC
TRBV7-6	-	few	TRBJ2-5	CASSLGALPRETQYF	TGTGCCAGCAGCTTAGGAGCTTTACCTCGAGAGACCCAGTACTTC
TRBV29-1	TRBD1	-	TRBJ1-1	CSVSGQGGTEAFF	TGCAGCGTCTCGGGACAGGGGGGCACTGAAGCTTTCTTT
TRBV9	-	-	TRBJ2-1	CASSVAAGSSYNEQFF	TGTGCCAGCAGCGTAGCTGCGGGAAGCTCCTACAATGAGCAGTTCTTC
TRBV29-1	-	-	TRBJ2-1	CSVGLRGIDLYSYNEQFF	TGCAGCGTTGGCCTTAGGGGGATAGACCTCTACTCCTACAATGAGCAGTTCTTC
TRBV11-3	TRBD1	-	TRBJ2-1	CASSSHRIRDRGRVYNEQFF	TGTGCCAGCAGCTCACATAGAATACGGGACAGGGGTAGAGTGTACAATGAGCAGTTCTTC
TRBV28	-	-	TRBJ2-6	CASSLLSPAGANGLTF	TGTGCCAGCAGTTTACTAAGCCCAGCTGGGGCCAACGGCCTGACTTTC
TRBV19	-	-	TRBJ2-6	CASSITFSGANGLTF	TGTGCCAGTAGTATTACCTTTTCTGGGGCCAACGGCCTGACTTTC